The 28 T cell receptor beta chains below all came from one sample that was sequenced in a study of Ad26.COV2.S vaccination and SARS-CoV-2 variants. Treatment described: approximately 18 received Ad26.COV2.S at low or high dose, single or two shots; five or six received placebo; per-sample allocation not given. The samples were gathered on day 63 after the first injection of vaccine or placebo. The data were produced by immunoSEQ multiplex PCR, yet TCRdb's version contains in-frame clones alone and is incomplete. The table includes about 400,000 clones, roughly four fifths detected once. Sequenced here: peripheral blood, sampled in a trial of Ad26.COV2.S vaccine versus placebo. These receptors all stem from a person between 18 and 59 years old who received the Ad26.COV2.S COVID-19 vaccine or a placebo.

The chain joins TRBV12-3 or TRBV12-4 to TRBJ1-2; TRBD1 agrees at 7 bases. This CDR3 has 13 residues. With V trimmed by 5 bases and J by 7 bases, 7 bases remained unmatched. The chain's CDR3 is CASSLTGVGGYTF. The CDR3 region has the DNA TGTGCCAGCAGTCTTACAGGGGTTGGTGGCTACACCTTC.

The CDR3 reads CATSDGLAAYNEQFF. CDR3 bases: TGTGCCACCAGTGATGGACTAGCGGCTTACAATGAGCAGTTCTTC. The gene calls are TRBV24-1 and TRBJ2-1; TRBD2 agrees at 10 bases. The CDR3 is made up of 15 amino acids. Per germline, CDR1 KGHDR and CDR2 SFDVKD. J lost 4 bases, V lost 3 bases, and 2 bases had no gene match.

This rearrangement joins TRBV28 to TRBJ1-2; 10 positions match TRBD1. V trimming: 1 base; J trimming: 6 bases; junction bases outside the gene matches: 2. The CDR3 runs 14 residues. In germline, CDR1 is MDHEN, CDR2 SYDVKM. The CDR3 bases are TGTGCCAGCAGTTTATCGGACAGGGGGAATGGCTACACCTTC. Protein product: CASSLSDRGNGYTF.

As DNA, the CDR3 is TGTGCCAGTACCCGGGACAATAATAACTATGGCTACACCTTC. It specifies CASTRDNNNYGYTF. The chain links TRBV19 to TRBJ1-2, with a weak D call TRBD1 (6 bases). This CDR3 contains 14 residues. Trimming shortened V by 7 bases and J by 1 base, and 13 bases separated the two germline ends. In germline, CDR1 is LNHDA, CDR2 SQIVND (reference sequence).

V and J are TRBV7-7 and TRBJ2-5; TRBD2 might be the D (6 bases). Germline assignment: CDR1 SSHAT and CDR2 FNYEAQ (reference sequence). Trimming stripped 5 bases from V and 3 bases from J, with 16 bases between. This CDR3 contains 15 residues. The CDR3 loop is CASSAGGIGKETQYF. The CDR3 DNA is TGTGCCAGCAGCGCTGGGGGGATTGGGAAAGAGACCCAGTACTTC.

This clone has only one observation. V gene TRBV7-3 combines with J gene TRBJ1-6, with D hard to call. This CDR3 is 14 amino acids long. CDR1 SGHTA and CDR2 FQGTGA come from the germline V gene. V dropped 2 bases and J dropped 9 bases, with 11 bases sitting between them. CDR3 protein: CASSLVPGISPLHF. As DNA, the CDR3 is TGTGCCAGCAGCTTAGTTCCGGGTATTTCACCCCTCCACTTT.

J is TRBJ2-7 and V is TRBV6-6; D not resolved. The length of the CDR3 is 11 residues. The ends were cut back, 6 bases at V and 2 bases at J, with 5 bases in the middle. Germline V lookup: CDR1 MNHNY, CDR2 SVGAGI (reference sequence). The CDR3 DNA reads TGTGCCAGCAGCCAGGCCTACGAGCAGTACTTC. It is translated as CASSQAYEQYF.

This chain joins TRBV7-2 and TRBJ2-7; D unclear. From germline, CDR1 is SGHTA and CDR2 FQGNSA. CDR3 length equals 14 residues. The germline V and J ends were trimmed by 5 bases and 1 base, with 12 bases remaining between them. The CDR3 is CASSLISQSYEQYF. CDR3 DNA: TGTGCCAGCAGCCTAATCAGTCAGTCCTACGAGCAGTACTTC. The full variable domain, in which reference TRBV7-2 and TRBJ2-7 provide the parts outside the CDR3, is GAGVSQSPSNKVTEKGKDVELRCDPISGHTALYWYRQSLGQGLEFLIYFQGNSAPDKSGLPSDRFSAERTGGSVSTLTIQRTQQEDSAVYLCASSLISQSYEQYFGPGTRLTVT.

V gene TRBV7-9 combines with J gene TRBJ1-6; D remains ambiguous. Germline-derived CDR1 and CDR2 are SEHNR and FQNEAQ (reference sequence). This CDR3 comprises 16 residues. The V end lost 4 bases, the J end lost 11 bases, and 21 bases lay between the germline ends. The CDR3 loop reads CASSSTDIGEGTPLHF. The CDR3 bases are TGTGCCAGCAGCTCAACCGACATTGGGGAAGGAACACCCCTCCACTTT.

The chain uses TRBV7-9 and TRBJ1-5; D possibly corresponds to TRBD1 (5 bases). This CDR3 region has 13 residues. The germline V gene has CDR1 SEHNR and CDR2 FQNEAQ (reference sequence). Between the trimmed V and J ends, which lost 6 bases and 7 bases, there was a span of 13 bases. DNA of the CDR3: TGTGCCAGCAGGGAGGAAGGGGAACAGCCCCAGCATTTT. It encodes CASREEGEQPQHF.

This clone was detected only once. The V and J genes are TRBV5-4 and TRBJ1-5; 8 nucleotides line up with TRBD1. The germline CDR1 and CDR2 sequences are SGHNT and YYREEE (reference sequence). After removal of 2 bases from V and 2 bases from J, the junction contained 9 bases not matched to a gene. CDR3 length: 17 amino acids. In DNA form, the CDR3 reads TGTGCCAGCAGCTTCGGGATACAGGGGGGCGGCAATCAGCCCCAGCATTTT. Amino acid sequence: CASSFGIQGGGNQPQHF.

The chain links TRBV7-6 to TRBJ1-5; TRBD1 matches 8 bases. Germline V gene lookup returns CDR1 SGHVS and CDR2 FNYEAQ. J lost 3 bases, V lost 5 bases, and 6 bases had no gene match. The CDR3 has 15 amino acids. Here the CDR3 DNA reads TGTGCCAGCAGCCTCGGGACAGGCGTCAATCAGCCCCAGCATTTT. Its protein product is CASSLGTGVNQPQHF.

This clone was counted once. The chain is built from TRBV24-1 and TRBJ2-3; D uncertain. Per germline, CDR1 KGHDR and CDR2 SFDVKD. Trimming pared 0 bases from V and 6 bases from J, leaving 21 bases between. This CDR3 is built from 18 residues. The CDR3: CATSDLPVAGLFRDTQYF. CDR3 bases: TGTGCCACCAGTGATTTGCCGGTGGCAGGCCTCTTTCGCGATACGCAGTATTTT.

CDR3 nucleotides: TGTGCCAGCAGTTCGCGGGAGAACACTGAAGCTTTCTTT. Its translation: CASSSRENTEAFF. J is TRBJ1-1 and V is TRBV6-2 or TRBV6-3; D remains unclear. Germline V gene data show CDR1 as MNHEY and CDR2 as SVGEGT. The CDR3 is 13 amino acids. Between the trimmed V and J ends, which lost 4 bases and 1 base, there was a span of 7 bases.

In this sample, this clone turned up a few times. The chain carries TRBV5-1 and TRBJ2-7; 7 bases match TRBD2. Germline values: CDR1 SGHRS, CDR2 YFSETQ. The CDR3 is 13 residues long. Unmatched junction bases numbered 5, after V lost 3 bases and J lost 5 bases. The CDR3 loop is CASSSAGENEQYF. The DNA of the CDR3 is TGCGCCAGCAGCTCGGCGGGGGAGAACGAGCAGTACTTC.

The chain recombines TRBV28 with TRBJ2-7; D remains ambiguous. CDR3 size: 13 residues. Germline V gene lookup returns CDR1 MDHEN and CDR2 SYDVKM. The germline V and J ends were trimmed by 7 bases and 0 bases, with 10 bases remaining between them. The CDR3 nucleotides are TGTGCCAGCACCGGGTCCAGCTCCTACGAGCAGTACTTC. Protein product: CASTGSSSYEQYF.

The count of this clone is one. V and J are TRBV20-1 and TRBJ2-3, with 8 bases identical to TRBD2. Germline-derived CDR1 and CDR2 are DFQATT and SNEGSKA (reference sequence). The CDR3 totals 15 residues. Trimming removed 3 bases from V and 4 bases from J; junction bases left unmatched: 9. The CDR3 here is CSASRLAGGADTQYF. The CDR3 DNA reads as TGCAGTGCTAGTCGTCTAGCCGGGGGGGCAGATACGCAGTATTTT.

This chain connects TRBV7-9 to TRBJ1-3; no reliable D call. Germline CDR1 and CDR2: SEHNR and FQNEAQ (reference sequence). The V end was cut by 2 bases, the J end by 0 bases, with 20 bases between. The CDR3 is 19 residues long. DNA of the CDR3: TGTGCCAGCAGCTTATCTGCCATGGGGTCGTTCCGCTCTGGAAACACCATATATTTT. This gives the protein CASSLSAMGSFRSGNTIYF.

The rearrangement links TRBV7-9 to TRBJ2-7, with 9 positions matching TRBD1. V was pared by 2 bases and J by 7 bases, with 6 bases of the junction left unmatched. The CDR3 has 14 amino acids. The germline V gene encodes CDR1 SEHNR and CDR2 FQNEAQ (reference sequence). DNA for the CDR3: TGTGCCAGCAGCTTAACCCTGACAGGGGGAGAGCAGTACTTC. Residues: CASSLTLTGGEQYF. Full variable domain (rest looked up from reference TRBV7-9 and TRBJ2-7): DTGVSQNPRHKITKRGQNVTFRCDPISEHNRLYWYRQTLGQGPEFLTYFQNEAQLEKSRLLSDRFSAERPKGSFSTLEIQRTEQGDSAMYLCASSLTLTGGEQYFGPGTRLTVT.

This chain joins TRBV6-6 and TRBJ1-2; D remains ambiguous. Trimming removed 2 bases at V and 8 bases at J, with 15 bases between. Germline CDR1 reads MNHNY; CDR2 reads SVGAGI (reference sequence). The length of the CDR3 is 14 residues. This CDR3 reads CASSYLSGRPGYTF. The CDR3 DNA follows: TGTGCCAGCAGTTACCTCTCAGGACGTCCCGGCTACACCTTC.

The rearrangement links TRBV5-4 to TRBJ2-1, with TRBD2 matching 14 bases. The CDR3 spans 16 residues. Per germline, CDR1 SGHNT and CDR2 YYREEE (reference sequence). The trim removed 3 bases at V and 5 bases at J, leaving 4 bases unmatched. The chain's CDR3 is CASSSLGLAGDNEQFF. The CDR3, as DNA: TGTGCCAGCAGCTCCCTGGGACTAGCGGGAGACAATGAGCAGTTCTTC. Combining the CDR3 with reference TRBV5-4 and TRBJ2-1 gives the whole variable domain ETGVTQSPTHLIKTRGQQVTLRCSSQSGHNTVSWYQQALGQGPQFIFQYYREEENGRGNFPPRFSGLQFPNYSSELNVNALELDDSALYLCASSSLGLAGDNEQFFGPGTRLTVL.

This chain joins TRBV3-1 (or the pseudogene TRBV3-2) and TRBJ2-5, with 7 bases matching TRBD1. Per the germline V gene, CDR1 is LGHDT and CDR2 is YNNKEL (reference sequence). This CDR3 region has 14 residues. The V and J ends lost 3 bases and 5 bases, in that order; junction bases with no gene match: 6. The CDR3 nucleotides are TGTGCCAGCAGCCACCTTACAGGGGACGAGACCCAGTACTTC. Its protein is CASSHLTGDETQYF.

A single count supports this clone. The V gene is TRBV19, the J gene TRBJ1-5, with D hard to call. This CDR3 region has 14 residues. V was shortened by 4 bases and J by 2 bases, with 9 bases between the two germline ends. Germline V gene lookup returns CDR1 LNHDA and CDR2 SQIVND (reference sequence). CDR3 bases: TGTGCCAGTAGTACTCTGGTAGGCAATCAGCCCCAGCATTTT. Translating gives CASSTLVGNQPQHF.

This chain uses TRBV6-1 with TRBJ1-2; D not resolved. Between the trimmed V and J ends, which lost 2 bases and 8 bases, there was a span of 9 bases. CDR3 length: 12 amino acids. Germline-derived CDR1 and CDR2 are MNHNS and SASEGT. The CDR3 protein is CASSERPPGYTF. CDR3 coding DNA: TGTGCCAGCAGTGAAAGGCCTCCCGGCTACACCTTC.

The chain carries TRBV7-6 and TRBJ1-3, with 7 bases fitting TRBD1. V lost 4 bases and J lost 0; bases outside the gene matches: 3. The CDR3 extends over 15 amino acids. Germline CDR1 SGHVS, CDR2 FNYEAQ. The DNA of the CDR3 is TGTGCCAGCAGCTCCGGGACAGTCTCTGGAAACACCATATATTTT. Protein sequence: CASSSGTVSGNTIYF.

The V gene is TRBV4-2, the J gene TRBJ1-1; the D gene is possibly TRBD1 (5 bases). CDR3 length: 15 amino acids. Germline V CDR1 and CDR2: LGHNA, YNFKEQ. V was trimmed by 4 bases and J by 3 bases, leaving 15 bases between them. The CDR3 nucleotides read TGTGCCAGCAGCCTTTCTCATGGGGCGGACACTGAAGCTTTCTTT. This translates into CASSLSHGADTEAFF.

The rearrangement joins TRBV6-1 to TRBJ2-1, with 7 bases that match TRBD2. Per the germline V gene, CDR1 is MNHNS and CDR2 is SASEGT. CDR3 length: 14 residues. Unmatched junction bases numbered 6, after V lost 3 bases and J lost 7 bases. CDR3 sequence reads: CASSDGDYQNEQFF. CDR3 nucleotide sequence: TGTGCCAGCAGTGACGGGGACTACCAGAATGAGCAGTTCTTC.

This clone was detected only a few times. The rearrangement uses TRBV6-1 and TRBJ1-4; 10 bases are a match to TRBD1. The germline V gene has CDR1 MNHNS and CDR2 SASEGT. The trim removed 4 bases at V and 8 bases at J, leaving 16 bases unmatched. The CDR3 is 18 residues long. In DNA form, the CDR3 reads TGTGCCAGCAGTGGCCGACAGGGGGCAGTGAAGTTGAAAGAAAAACTGTTTTTT. Protein product: CASSGRQGAVKLKEKLFF.